The 25 T cell receptor beta chains below come from one sample, sequenced in a study of T-cell reconstitution after alpha-beta-depleted transplantation in children. Preparing the TCRbeta library involved the use of unique molecular identifiers. A single record per CDR3 protein comes from TCRdb applying MiXCR to the PCR reads. In the table there are some 400,000 distinct CDR3 sequences, approximately 20% of which are singletons. The sequences come from PBMCs from the stem cell graft donor, collected from the stem cell graft. The receptor source for this set is a human donor who donated a stem cell graft to a child with acute myeloid leukemia.

This clonotype was seen only a few times. The V call is TRBV20-1, the J call TRBJ2-3; TRBD2 might be the D (5 bases). V lost 4 bases, J lost 0 bases, and 11 bases lay in between. The CDR3 loop spans 14 amino acids. CDR1 DFQATT and CDR2 SNEGSKA come from the germline V gene (reference sequence). CDR3 DNA: TGCAGTGCTACCCCCAGCGGTAGCACAGATACGCAGTATTTT. Protein product: CSATPSGSTDTQYF.

Ten or more counts support this clonotype. The chain links TRBV29-1 to TRBJ2-1; D may be TRBD2 (5 bases). V gave up 4 bases and J gave up 5 bases, with 9 bases separating them. This CDR3 is built from 12 residues. The germline V gene encodes CDR1 SQVTM and CDR2 ANQGSEA. CDR3 DNA sequence: TGCAGCGTTGGTGGGAGCAACAATGAGCAGTTCTTC. Amino acid sequence: CSVGGSNNEQFF.

The table lists this clonotype with a few counts. V is TRBV5-1 and J is TRBJ1-6, with 7 bases that match TRBD1. The CDR3 extends over 16 amino acids. CDR1 is SGHRS and CDR2 is YFSETQ in the germline V gene. With 4 bases clipped from V and 10 bases from J, the junction kept 14 bases outside the gene matches. The CDR3 sequence: CASSINYRGRGSPLHF. In nucleotides, the CDR3 is TGCGCCAGCAGCATAAACTACAGGGGACGAGGATCACCCCTCCACTTT.

V gene TRBV28 combines with J gene TRBJ2-4, with D unresolved. The V gene's germline CDR1 is MDHEN and CDR2 SYDVKM. V was clipped by 7 bases and J by 6 bases, with 13 bases between them. The CDR3 runs to 13 residues. CDR3 amino acids: CASTVGLRNIQYF. The CDR3 nucleotides are TGTGCCAGCACCGTCGGGTTGAGAAACATTCAGTACTTC.

This clonotype was counted ten times or more. This sequence joins TRBV20-1 and TRBJ2-1, with 8 bases aligning to TRBD2. This CDR3 has 14 amino acids. The V segment lost 6 bases and the J segment 5 bases; nucleotides outside the gene matches: 9. CDR1 DFQATT and CDR2 SNEGSKA come from the germline V gene (reference sequence). The CDR3 nucleotides read TGCAGTGCACCTTCGAGCGGGAGAAACAATGAGCAGTTCTTC. It translates to CSAPSSGRNNEQFF.

This clonotype was detected ten times or more. This chain links TRBV29-1 with TRBJ2-1; D may be TRBD1 (5 bases). Germline V gene data show CDR1 as SQVTM and CDR2 as ANQGSEA. CDR3 length: 15 amino acids. V was shortened by 3 bases and J by 0 bases, with 12 bases between the two germline ends. This CDR3 reads CSVEARQSSYNEQFF. CDR3 coding DNA: TGCAGCGTTGAGGCCAGACAGAGCTCCTACAATGAGCAGTTCTTC.

The J gene is TRBJ1-1, the V gene TRBV2; D ambiguous. The CDR3 runs 13 residues. Germline lookup yields CDR1 SNHLY and CDR2 FYNNEI. Trimming took off 7 bases at V and 0 bases at J, with 9 bases between the two ends. The CDR3 protein is CASMWQLNTEAFF. CDR3 sequence (DNA): TGTGCCAGCATGTGGCAGTTGAACACTGAAGCTTTCTTT.

This clonotype was observed many times. This chain connects TRBV29-1 to TRBJ2-7; 12 positions agree with TRBD2. CDR3 length: 15 amino acids. Germline V gene lookup returns CDR1 SQVTM and CDR2 ANQGSEA. J gave up 6 bases and V 4 bases, and 10 bases lay outside the gene matches. The CDR3 protein is CSVGSRLAGALEQYF. The CDR3 region has the DNA TGCAGCGTTGGATCTCGACTAGCGGGAGCACTCGAGCAGTACTTC.

This clonotype was seen a few times. The chain carries TRBV4-3 and TRBJ2-6, with 7 nucleotides matching TRBD2. Looked up from germline, CDR1 is LGHNA and CDR2 is YSLEER. This CDR3 is built from 18 residues. The J segment lost 0 bases and the V segment lost 3 bases, leaving 8 bases of the junction unmatched. The CDR3: CASSHGAGVLSGANVLTF. CDR3 DNA sequence: TGCGCCAGCAGCCATGGGGCGGGAGTCCTCTCTGGGGCCAACGTCCTGACTTTC.

The rearrangement joins TRBV7-9 to TRBJ2-7; 8 positions agree with TRBD1. The J segment lost 6 bases and the V segment lost 5 bases, leaving 12 bases of the junction unmatched. Germline CDR1 is SEHNR and CDR2 is FQNEAQ (reference sequence). The CDR3 is made up of 15 amino acids. The CDR3 protein is CASSPYSQGAVEQYF. Written as DNA, the CDR3 is TGTGCCAGCAGCCCATACAGCCAGGGGGCCGTCGAGCAGTACTTC.

This clonotype appeared many times. The chain is built from TRBV25-1 and TRBJ2-2, with D unresolved. This CDR3 region has 13 residues. Germline V gene data show CDR1 as MGHDK and CDR2 as SYGVNS. Between the trimmed V and J ends, which lost 7 bases and 0 bases, there was a span of 6 bases. CDR3 protein: CASNPTNTGELFF. The CDR3 coding sequence is TGTGCCAGCAACCCAACGAACACCGGGGAGCTGTTTTTT. Using reference TRBV25-1 and TRBJ2-2 for the parts outside the CDR3, the full variable domain is EADIYQTPRYLVIGTGKKITLECSQTMGHDKMYWYQQDPGMELHLIHYSYGVNSTEKGDLSSESTVSRIRTEHFPLTLESARPSHTSQYLCASNPTNTGELFFGEGSRLTVL.

This chain connects TRBV10-3 to TRBJ2-3, with 12 bases matching TRBD2. V shed 2 bases and J 3 bases; nucleotides not matched to a gene: 9. Per germline, CDR1 ENHRY and CDR2 SYGVKD. The CDR3 runs to 18 residues. This CDR3 reads CAISEALLAGGGTDTQYF. In nucleotides, the CDR3 is TGTGCCATCAGTGAGGCCCTTCTAGCGGGAGGGGGAACAGATACGCAGTATTTT.

This sequence joins TRBV7-3 and TRBJ2-1; D is perhaps TRBD1 (5 bases). The CDR3 has 14 amino acids. Trimming took 4 bases from V and 11 from J, leaving 18 bases between them. Germline loops: CDR1 SGHTA, CDR2 FQGTGA. The CDR3 DNA sequence: TGTGCCAGCAGCTACGGGTCGACCGACAGAAAGCAGTTCTTC. This gives the protein CASSYGSTDRKQFF.

The rearrangement links TRBV28 to TRBJ2-5; 7 bases line up with TRBD1. Trimming cost V 6 bases and J 9 bases; bases outside gene matches: 10. CDR1 and CDR2 (germline): MDHEN, SYDVKM. The length of the CDR3 is 13 residues. This chain's CDR3 is CASRDRSGMAQYF. CDR3 sequence (DNA): TGTGCCAGCAGGGACAGGTCGGGGATGGCCCAGTACTTC.

The rearrangement joins TRBV12-3 or TRBV12-4 to TRBJ2-7; tentative D call: TRBD2 (5 bases). V lost 2 bases, J lost 3 bases, and 11 bases lay in between. The CDR3 covers 14 residues. The DNA of the CDR3 is TGTGCCAGCAGTTTAAAGGGAAGCGGCTACGAGCAGTACTTC. Residues: CASSLKGSGYEQYF.

This clonotype was seen a few times. The genes are TRBV5-1 and TRBJ2-5, with a possible D match to TRBD1 (5 bases). CDR3 length equals 15 residues. V gave up 2 bases and J gave up 3 bases, with 14 bases separating them. Germline V gene lookup returns CDR1 SGHRS and CDR2 YFSETQ. This chain's CDR3 is CASSFQGVVEETQYF. Written as DNA, the CDR3 is TGCGCCAGCAGCTTTCAGGGCGTCGTCGAAGAGACCCAGTACTTC.

The chain recombines TRBV25-1 with TRBJ2-3; D gene ambiguous. In germline, CDR1 is MGHDK, CDR2 SYGVNS. The CDR3 loop spans 10 amino acids. Trimming removed 5 bases at V and 6 bases at J, with 3 bases between. The CDR3 DNA follows: TGTGCCAGCAGTAAGGATACGCAGTATTTT. This encodes CASSKDTQYF.

This clonotype has ten or more counts. The genes are TRBV20-1 and TRBJ2-1; TRBD2 agrees at 7 bases. The germline V gene has CDR1 DFQATT and CDR2 SNEGSKA (reference sequence). After removal of 3 bases from V and 8 bases from J, the junction contained 10 bases not matched to a gene. There are 14 residues in the CDR3. CDR3 in DNA: TGCAGTGCTAGTAGTGGGGAGGGGAACCATGAGCAGTTCTTC. This gives the protein CSASSGEGNHEQFF.

J is TRBJ2-5 and V is TRBV28; 9 positions match TRBD2. CDR3 length equals 16 residues. V lost 1 base, J lost 7 bases, and 10 bases stayed unmatched. Per germline, CDR1 MDHEN and CDR2 SYDVKM. The CDR3 nucleotides are TGTGCCAGCAGTTTATATCGGCGGGAGGGCCGAGGGACCCAGTACTTC. Amino acid sequence: CASSLYRREGRGTQYF.

The chain uses TRBV10-2 and TRBJ2-5, with D possibly called TRBD1 or TRBD2 (5 bases each). CDR1 is WSHSY and CDR2 is SAAADI in the germline V gene. The CDR3 loop spans 17 amino acids. V was cut by 2 bases and J by 0 bases, with 16 bases left in between. This CDR3 reads CASSEGDQGWYQETQYF. In DNA, the CDR3 is TGCGCCAGCAGTGAGGGGGACCAGGGATGGTACCAAGAGACCCAGTACTTC.

The chain recombines TRBV28 with TRBJ2-1; 14 nucleotides match TRBD2. Trimming cost V 6 bases and J 6 bases; bases outside gene matches: 7. The length of the CDR3 is 16 residues. Germline CDR1 and CDR2: MDHEN and SYDVKM. The CDR3 DNA sequence: TGTGCCAGCAGAACGACTAGCGGGAGGGCCGCCAATGAGCAGTTCTTC. The encoded protein is CASRTTSGRAANEQFF.

This clonotype has more than one count but fewer than ten. V usage is TRBV18 and J usage is TRBJ2-3, with TRBD2 matching over 9 bases. The CDR3 sequence is 17 residues long. Germline-derived CDR1 and CDR2 are KGHSH and LQKENI. Trimming removed 1 base from V and 0 bases from J; junction bases left unmatched: 5. The CDR3 loop is CASSPLPSGVSTDTQYF. The CDR3 DNA sequence: TGTGCCAGCTCACCACTTCCTAGCGGGGTTAGCACAGATACGCAGTATTTT.

The V call is TRBV29-1, the J call TRBJ2-1; 11 bases match TRBD2. J gave up 6 bases and V 1 base, and 14 bases lay outside the gene matches. The CDR3 has 18 residues. CDR1 SQVTM and CDR2 ANQGSEA come from the germline V gene. The CDR3 region is CSVEGYLLAGVELNEQFF. The CDR3 region has the DNA TGCAGCGTTGAAGGGTATTTACTAGCGGGAGTTGAACTCAATGAGCAGTTCTTC.

This sequence joins TRBV5-1 and TRBJ2-3; 10 nucleotides match TRBD2. The germline V gene has CDR1 SGHRS and CDR2 YFSETQ. The trim removed 4 bases at V and 0 bases at J, leaving 8 bases unmatched. CDR3 length: 17 amino acids. The CDR3 DNA is TGCGCCAGCAGCCATGCGGGACTAGCGAGAAGCACAGATACGCAGTATTTT. Protein sequence: CASSHAGLARSTDTQYF. The whole variable domain, remainder taken from reference TRBV5-1 and TRBJ2-3, is KAGVTQTPRYLIKTRGQQVTLSCSPISGHRSVSWYQQTPGQGLQFLFEYFSETQRNKGNFPGRFSGRQFSNSRSEMNVSTLELGDSALYLCASSHAGLARSTDTQYFGPGTRLTVL.

This clonotype was seen more than once but under ten times. The chain has TRBV12-3 or TRBV12-4 and TRBJ1-2; D possibly corresponds to TRBD1 (6 bases). The CDR3 sequence is 13 residues long. The germline V and J ends were trimmed by 7 bases and 2 bases, with 11 bases remaining between them. CDR3 sequence reads: CASTLTGNYGYTF. The CDR3 bases are TGTGCCAGCACCCTCACAGGGAACTATGGCTACACCTTC.